This TCR beta chain came from a study of blood T cell repertoires in COVID-19 (dated by TCRdb to between 2020 and 2021). For context, the study as a whole: The collaborator samples originated in the United States, Italy and Spain and spanned the acute and convalescent phases of COVID-19. Where available, HLA class I and class II types were taken from metadata supplied by the sample provider and were not determined by assay-based typing. Subjects who had been exposed to COVID-19, were actively infected with it, or had recovered from it provided the deeply sampled blood TCRbeta repertoires that made up the dataset. The material from the prospective study consisted of cDNA or gDNA derived from T cells, B-cell-depleted T cells, or PBMCs. The repertoires were released in a freely available public database meant as a resource for research on the immune response to SARS-CoV-2. Nearly every sample came with metadata listing a de-identified subject ID, COVID-19 status, age in years and sex. Samples came from the ongoing ImmuneRACE study (first 160 participants) plus 1,254 subjects from 6 global collaborators.

The immunoSEQ Assay, a bias-controlled multiplex PCR, was used to amplify TCRbeta CDR3 regions from genomic DNA. Per the source publication's procedure: Within the assay, amplification of reference gene primers was used to estimate how many nucleated cells each sample contained. To quantify the absolute abundance of each unique TCRbeta CDR3 rearrangement, sequence reads were collapsed and filtered. For each sample, productive Simpson clonality was calculated by taking the square root of Simpson's diversity index across productive rearrangements. In TCRdb, the immuneACCESS table is reduced to in-frame sequences with V and J assigned. These tables do not hold every clone; where another copy was compared, an unresolved V gene accounts for under half, and the others remain unexplained. The D gene and trimming were derived from the DNA, and the V and J assignments and clone size from that table. In all, the sample holds 50,000 to 65,000 clones, and over 60% of those were seen once. The ten largest account for around 4.9% of the sample.

At one collaborating source in Seattle, patients were enrolled during active infection and were followed longitudinally through the course of disease. The collaborating institutions used their own protocols to collect whole blood in K2EDTA tubes. For TCRbeta analysis, collaborator samples were shipped as frozen whole blood, as isolated PBMCs, or as DNA extracted from either sample type. Details on this clone: Its antigen is not yet known. No much larger clone exists at a distance of one base, and base qualities are not known.

From the cysteine up to the phenylalanine, the CDR3 has a length of 14 residues. Only CDR3 DNA is held: 42 bases, read in frame from base 1. Relative to germline, V is missing 0 bases and J is missing 6 bases, with 3 bases of the junction outside any gene match. From a lookup of the germline V gene (reference sequence), CDR1 and CDR2 are MNHNY and SVGAGI. Study-wide conclusions, independent of this receptor: How much clinical and demographic metadata was included differed by source and by participant, and the metadata was provided uncurated.

The receptor was derived from a woman aged 70 to 79 with COVID-19, enrolled during active disease. Sequenced: peripheral blood. The rearrangement joined TRBV6-6 to TRBJ1-2, with 8 bases in between that match TRBD1. The CDR3 protein sequence reads: CASSYSPTGDGYTF. The DNA reads TGTGCCAGCAGTTACTCGCCGACAGGGGATGGCTACACCTTC.